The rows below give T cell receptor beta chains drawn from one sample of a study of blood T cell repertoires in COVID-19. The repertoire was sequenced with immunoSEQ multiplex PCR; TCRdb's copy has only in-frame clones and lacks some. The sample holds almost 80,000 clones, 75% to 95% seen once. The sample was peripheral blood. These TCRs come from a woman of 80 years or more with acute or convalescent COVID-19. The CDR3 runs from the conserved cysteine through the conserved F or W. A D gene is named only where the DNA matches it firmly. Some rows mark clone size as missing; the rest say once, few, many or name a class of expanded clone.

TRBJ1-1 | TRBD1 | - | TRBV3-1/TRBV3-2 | CASSQLRTGEAFF | TGTGCCAGCAGCCAACTCAGGACAGGGGAAGCTTTCTTT
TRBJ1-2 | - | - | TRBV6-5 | CASSYSIQAGNYGYTF | TGTGCCAGCAGTTACTCGATTCAGGCAGGGAACTATGGCTACACCTTC
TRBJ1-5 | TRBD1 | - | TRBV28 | CASSLWGQGSHQPQHF | TGTGCCAGCAGTTTATGGGGACAGGGTAGTCATCAGCCCCAGCATTTT
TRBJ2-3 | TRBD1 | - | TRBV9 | CASSAGQGSTDTQYF | TGTGCCAGCAGCGCGGGACAGGGGAGCACAGATACGCAGTATTTT
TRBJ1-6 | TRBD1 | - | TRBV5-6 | CASSLARGLSPLHF | TGTGCCAGCAGCTTGGCCAGGGGGCTTTCACCCCTCCACTTT
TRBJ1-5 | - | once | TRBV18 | CASSPGQVGQPQHF | TGTGCCAGCTCACCGGGGCAGGTGGGTCAGCCCCAGCATTTT
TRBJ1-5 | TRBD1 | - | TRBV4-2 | CASSQDDRGQPQHF | TGTGCCAGCAGCCAAGATGACAGGGGTCAGCCCCAGCATTTT
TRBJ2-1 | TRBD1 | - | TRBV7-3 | CASSSTGGPYNEQFF | TGTGCCAGCAGCTCTACAGGGGGCCCTTACAATGAGCAGTTCTTC
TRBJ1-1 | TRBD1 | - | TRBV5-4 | CASSLDRGTEAFF | TGTGCCAGCAGCTTGGACAGGGGGACTGAAGCTTTCTTT
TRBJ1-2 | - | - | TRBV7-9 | CASSLAASGGGYTF | TGTGCCAGCAGCTTAGCGGCCAGCGGAGGTGGCTACACCTTC
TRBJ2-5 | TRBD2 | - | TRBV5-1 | CASWRVAGVPETQYF | TGCGCCAGCTGGCGGGTAGCGGGGGTTCCAGAGACCCAGTACTTC
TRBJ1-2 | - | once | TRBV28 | CASSLGRVGVYGYTF | TGTGCCAGCAGTTTAGGGAGGGTTGGGGTCTATGGCTACACCTTC
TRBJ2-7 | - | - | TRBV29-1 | CSVADWNEQYF | TGCAGCGTTGCCGACTGGAACGAGCAGTACTTC
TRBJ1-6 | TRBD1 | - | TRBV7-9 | CASSQGQPNSPLHF | TGTGCCAGCAGCCAGGGACAGCCCAATTCACCCCTCCACTTT
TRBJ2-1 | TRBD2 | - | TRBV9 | CASSVGASGRFGEQFF | TGTGCCAGCAGCGTAGGGGCTAGCGGGAGATTTGGTGAGCAGTTCTTC
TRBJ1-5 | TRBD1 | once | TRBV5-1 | CASSPGGLDQPQHF | TGCGCCAGCAGCCCAGGGGGCTTAGATCAGCCCCAGCATTTT
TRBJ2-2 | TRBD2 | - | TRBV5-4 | CASSGTGTSGSGYTGELFF | TGTGCCAGCAGCGGAACCGGGACTAGCGGGAGCGGGTACACCGGGGAGCTGTTTTTT
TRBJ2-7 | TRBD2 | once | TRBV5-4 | CASSPGLARDEQYF | TGTGCCAGCAGCCCGGGACTAGCCAGAGACGAGCAGTACTTC
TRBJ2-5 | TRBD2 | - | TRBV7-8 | CASSKPRTSGQETQYF | TGTGCCAGCAGCAAGCCCAGGACTAGCGGCCAAGAGACCCAGTACTTC
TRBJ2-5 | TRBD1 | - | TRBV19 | CASSRQGEETQYF | TGTGCCAGTAGTAGACAGGGGGAAGAGACCCAGTACTTC
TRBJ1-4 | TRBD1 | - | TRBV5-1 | CASHDTGGGEKLFF | TGCGCCAGTCACGATACAGGGGGCGGTGAAAAACTGTTTTTT
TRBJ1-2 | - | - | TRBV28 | CATRGGGNGYTF | TGTGCCACCAGGGGAGGTGGGAATGGCTACACCTTC
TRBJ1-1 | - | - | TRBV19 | CASTNRGSNTEAFF | TGTGCCAGTACAAACCGCGGTTCTAACACTGAAGCTTTCTTT
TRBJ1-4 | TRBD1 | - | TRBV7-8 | CASSLSGTGNEKLFF | TGTGCCAGCAGCTTATCCGGGACAGGGAATGAAAAACTGTTTTTT
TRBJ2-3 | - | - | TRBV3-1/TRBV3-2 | CASSQDMDTQYF | TGTGCCAGCAGCCAAGATATGGATACGCAGTATTTT
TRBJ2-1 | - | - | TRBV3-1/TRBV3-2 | CASSQEPSGLSYNEQFF | TGTGCCAGCAGCCAAGAACCCTCAGGTCTCTCCTACAATGAGCAGTTCTTC
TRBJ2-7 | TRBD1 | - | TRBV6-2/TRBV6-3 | CASSPNRGHEQYF | TGTGCCAGCAGCCCCAACAGGGGGCACGAGCAGTACTTC
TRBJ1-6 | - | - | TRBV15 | CATSRENRVPAARYNSPLHF | TGTGCCACCAGCAGAGAGAACAGGGTGCCCGCCGCTCGCTATAATTCACCCCTCCACTTT
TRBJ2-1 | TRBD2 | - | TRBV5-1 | CASSIGTSGDDEQFF | TGCGCCAGCAGCATCGGGACTAGCGGGGACGATGAGCAGTTCTTC
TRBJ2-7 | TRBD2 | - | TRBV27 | CASSFPLAGGLYEQYF | TGTGCCAGCAGTTTCCCTCTAGCGGGAGGACTGTACGAGCAGTACTTC
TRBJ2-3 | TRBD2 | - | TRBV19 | CASSIYPSGGVDTQYF | TGTGCCAGTAGTATTTACCCTAGCGGGGGGGTAGATACGCAGTATTTT
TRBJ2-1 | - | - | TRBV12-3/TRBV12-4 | CASSLDWGDEQFF | TGTGCCAGCAGTTTAGATTGGGGCGATGAGCAGTTCTTC
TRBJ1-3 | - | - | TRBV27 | CASSGLSRAFGNTIYF | TGTGCCAGCAGTGGGCTTAGCAGGGCATTTGGAAACACCATATATTTT
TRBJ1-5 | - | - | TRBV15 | CATSRRVNQPQHF | TGTGCCACCAGCAGAAGAGTGAATCAGCCCCAGCATTTT
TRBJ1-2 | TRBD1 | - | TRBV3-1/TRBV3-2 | CASTGTGSDYGYTF | TGTGCCAGCACCGGGACAGGGTCGGACTATGGCTACACCTTC
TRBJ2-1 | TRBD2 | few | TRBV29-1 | CSVEGSILAGDNEQFF | TGCAGCGTTGAAGGTTCGATCCTAGCGGGGGACAATGAGCAGTTCTTC
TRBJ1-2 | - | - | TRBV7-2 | CASSLGWGEGYTF | TGTGCCAGCAGCTTAGGTTGGGGGGAAGGCTACACCTTC
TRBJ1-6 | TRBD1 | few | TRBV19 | CASSDHDRVSPLHF | TGTGCCAGTAGTGACCATGACAGGGTTTCACCCCTCCACTTT
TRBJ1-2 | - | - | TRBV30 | CAWRTANYGYTF | TGTGCCTGGAGAACAGCTAACTATGGCTACACCTTC